These 15 T cell receptor beta chains were sequenced from one sample in a study of Ad26.COV2.S vaccination and SARS-CoV-2 variants. Specified treatment: roughly 19 received Ad26.COV2.S at low or high dose, single or two shots; roughly 5 received placebo; per-sample allocation not given. The samples were gathered on day 63 after the first injection of vaccine or placebo. Assay: immunoSEQ multiplex PCR; the TCRdb copy retains only in-frame clones and omits some. The sample holds about 450,000 clones, roughly nine tenths seen once. This specimen consisted of peripheral blood, obtained in a trial of Ad26.COV2.S vaccine versus placebo. All receptors derive from a person aged 18 to 59 who received the Ad26.COV2.S COVID-19 vaccine or a placebo.

This clone was observed once. The V gene is TRBV12-3 or TRBV12-4, the J gene TRBJ1-1, with D tentatively TRBD1 (6 bases). The V gene lost 4 bases and the J gene lost 8 bases, with 11 bases spanning the gap. This CDR3 region has 12 residues. The CDR3 loop reads CASSSRGFEAFF. For the CDR3, the DNA is TGTGCCAGCAGTTCCAGGGGATTCGAAGCTTTCTTT.

The V and J genes are TRBV5-3 and TRBJ2-7, with 7 bases that match TRBD2. TRBV5-3 is an open reading frame whose function is uncertain. V gave up 6 bases and J gave up 6 bases; unmatched junction bases: 12. CDR3 length equals 14 residues. In DNA, the CDR3 is TGTGCCAGAACGTGGGAGGGAAACAGGTGCGAGCAGTACGTC. Its translation: CARTWEGNRCEQYV.

This chain links TRBV4-3 with TRBJ2-1; D possibly corresponds to TRBD1 (6 bases). V lost 0 bases, J lost 6 bases, and 15 bases lay in between. The germline V gene has CDR1 LGHNA and CDR2 YSLEER. The CDR3 loop spans 16 amino acids. This CDR3 reads CASSQDPGGRGNEQFF. As DNA, the CDR3 is TGCGCCAGCAGCCAAGATCCTGGGGGCAGAGGCAATGAGCAGTTCTTC.

This chain joins TRBV6-6 and TRBJ1-2; D might be TRBD1 (6 bases). The CDR3 is 13 amino acids. Trimming stripped 2 bases from V and 8 bases from J, with 12 bases between. CDR1 and CDR2 (germline): MNHNY, SVGAGI (reference sequence). CDR3 coding DNA: TGTGCCAGCAGTTACCCCATCGGACAGGGCTACACCTTC. Translated: CASSYPIGQGYTF.

V is TRBV2 and J is TRBJ1-1; possible D gene TRBD1, 5 bases. The length of the CDR3 is 13 residues. Trimming took 10 bases from V and 5 from J, leaving 17 bases between them. The germline V gene has CDR1 SNHLY and CDR2 FYNNEI. The CDR3 reads CAISTAPGTEAFF. The CDR3 region has the DNA TGTGCCATCTCGACAGCCCCAGGGACTGAAGCTTTCTTT.

The sample holds a few counts of this clone. The V gene is TRBV27, the J gene TRBJ2-7, with D hard to call. With 5 bases removed from V and 3 bases from J, the gap between germline ends came to 14 bases. Germline loops: CDR1 MNHEY, CDR2 SMNVEV (reference sequence). The CDR3 covers 14 residues. CDR3 in DNA: TGTGCCAGCAGTAGACGTGGTGGATACTACGAGCAGTACGTC. Amino acids: CASSRRGGYYEQYV.

The chain recombines TRBV15 with TRBJ2-1; D tentatively fits TRBD1 or TRBD2 (8 bases each). V gave up 2 bases and J gave up 2 bases, with 16 bases separating them. The CDR3 contains 17 residues. Germline V gene sequence: CDR1 LNHNV, CDR2 YYDKDF (reference sequence). The CDR3 reads CATSRPIAGQAYNEQFF. In DNA, the CDR3 is TGTGCCACCAGCAGACCGATAGCGGGACAGGCCTACAATGAGCAGTTCTTC.

The DNA for the CDR3 is TGCGCCAGCAGCTCGCTGGGGGGGGACTCCTACGAGCAGTACGTC. Amino acids: CASSSLGGDSYEQYV. The rearrangement links TRBV5-1 to TRBJ2-7; 7 bases map to TRBD2. This CDR3 comprises 15 residues. V lost 3 bases to trimming and J lost 0 bases; unmatched junction nucleotides: 6. Germline V lookup: CDR1 SGHRS, CDR2 YFSETQ.

The CDR3 region has the DNA TGTGCCAGCAGCCCACTGGGGGATCAGCCCCAGCATTTT. Its protein product is CASSPLGDQPQHF. This chain joins TRBV9 and TRBJ1-5; D might be TRBD1 (5 bases). Germline V CDR1 and CDR2: SGDLS, YYNGEE. The CDR3 extends over 13 amino acids. Trimming removed 4 bases at V and 5 bases at J, with 10 bases between.

The J gene is TRBJ2-3, the V gene TRBV5-1, with 7 bases matching TRBD1. Germline trimming cut 0 bases from V and 6 bases from J; bases unmatched to any gene: 4. CDR1 SGHRS and CDR2 YFSETQ come from the germline V gene. This CDR3 contains 14 residues. In nucleotides, the CDR3 is TGCGCCAGCAGCTTGGCCCCAGGGGGTGATACGCAGTATTTT. The encoded protein is CASSLAPGGDTQYF.

This chain joins TRBV6-5 and TRBJ2-1, with TRBD1 matching over 8 bases. After removal of 4 bases from V and 7 bases from J, the junction contained 9 bases not matched to a gene. The CDR3 has 15 amino acids. Per germline, CDR1 MNHEY and CDR2 SVGAGI. In DNA form, the CDR3 reads TGTGCCAGCAGTTTTCAGGACAGGGTGGGAAATGAGCAGTTCTTC. The encoded protein is CASSFQDRVGNEQFF.

This chain joins TRBV18 and TRBJ2-3; the match to TRBD2 covers 11 bases. V lost 3 bases, J lost 3 bases, and 5 bases stayed unmatched. The CDR3 is made up of 16 amino acids. Germline V gene lookup returns CDR1 KGHSH and CDR2 LQKENI. Here the CDR3 DNA reads TGTGCCAGCTCACCGAAGCTAGCGGGGGGAACAGATACGCAGTATTTT. Encoded protein: CASSPKLAGGTDTQYF.

This clone was counted a single time. This chain uses TRBV6-5 with TRBJ1-1, with 9 bases identical to TRBD1. CDR1 is MNHEY, CDR2 SVGAGI, per germline. The CDR3 covers 13 residues. The V and J ends lost 1 base and 6 bases, in that order; junction bases with no gene match: 0. CDR3 region: CASSYYRGPEAFF. The CDR3 DNA reads as TGTGCCAGCAGTTACTACAGGGGGCCTGAAGCTTTCTTT.

This chain links TRBV14 with TRBJ2-3, with a weak D call TRBD2 (5 bases). V lost 3 bases, J lost 14 bases, and 21 bases lay in between. The V gene's germline CDR1 is SGHDN and CDR2 FVKESK. The CDR3 runs to 14 residues. CDR3 nucleotide sequence: TGTGCCAGCAGCCAGCAAGGACGGGGAGAAAGTCGGTATTTT. This translates into CASSQQGRGESRYF. The whole variable domain, remainder taken from reference TRBV14 and TRBJ2-3, is EAGVTQFPSHSVIEKGQTVTLRCDPISGHDNLYWYRRVMGKEIKFLLHFVKESKQDESGMPNNRFLAERTGGTYSTLKVQPAELEDSGVYFCASSQQGRGESRYFGPGTRLTVL.

CDR3 region: CASKGVGMNTEAFF. CDR3 bases: TGTGCCAGTAAGGGGGTTGGTATGAACACTGAAGCTTTCTTT. V and J are TRBV7-2 and TRBJ1-1; D is possibly TRBD1 (6 bases). CDR1 and CDR2 from the germline V gene are SGHTA and FQGNSA. Trimming removed 9 bases at V and 0 bases at J, with 14 bases between. The CDR3 is 14 amino acids.